A single T cell receptor beta chain is shown here with its context. As yet, its antigen is unknown. It was with a sample-barcoded 5' primer and a J-beta primer mix that a second PCR of roughly 7 to 12 cycles was run. Using its own MiXCR run on the 5' RACE reads, TCRdb lists one record per CDR3 protein. The table records some 760,000 distinct CDR3 sequences, 20% to 25% of them present only once. The data belong to a study of blood T cells in healthy people across ages. The CDR3 is 14 amino acids. Trimming removed 5 bases from V and 1 base from J, with 10 bases in between. CDR1 is SGHVS and CDR2 is FQNEAQ in the germline V gene. Study-level findings and limits: Among T cells, TCR beta diversity per million cells dropped roughly linearly as age rose.

Separately, the same data were catalogued under a study of T cells of mothers and their children.

The V gene is TRBV7-8, the J gene TRBJ2-3; TRBD1 is a possible D gene (6 bases). Sequenced input: blood. This clonotype was obtained from a boy aged 10-17 years in good health. CDR3 sequence reads: CASSNRVGTDTQYF. In nucleotides, the CDR3 is TGTGCCAGCAGCAACAGGGTGGGCACAGATACGCAGTATTTT.